The 23 T cell receptor beta chains in this list originate from one sample, sequenced in a study of T cell changes during pregnancy in multiple sclerosis. The assay was immunoSEQ multiplex PCR, and TCRdb's table has in-frame clones only and misses some. The repertoire holds about 61,000 clones, with roughly 93% as singletons. Sample: CD8+ T cells from peripheral blood mononuclear cells, taken in the third trimester of pregnancy. The receptor set was obtained from a female donor with multiple sclerosis, enrolled in a pregnancy study.

The CDR3 nucleotides read TGCGCCAGCAGCCAAAAATTTGGGACTAGCAACGAGCAGTACTTC. Translation: CASSQKFGTSNEQYF. The rearrangement joins TRBV4-1 to TRBJ2-7, with 9 bases identical to TRBD2. In germline, CDR1 is MGHRA, CDR2 YSYEKL. The CDR3 runs to 15 residues. The V gene end was trimmed by 2 bases and the J gene end by 5 bases; junction bases not matched to a gene: 7.

This chain links TRBV4-1 with TRBJ2-7; 10 bases agree with TRBD2. The CDR3 totals 15 residues. V lost 0 bases to trimming and J lost 9 bases; unmatched junction nucleotides: 8. Looked up from germline, CDR1 is MGHRA and CDR2 is YSYEKL. The CDR3 sequence: CASSQDQGLAAVQYF. The CDR3, as DNA: TGCGCCAGCAGCCAAGATCAAGGACTAGCGGCGGTGCAGTACTTC.

The V and J genes are TRBV27 and TRBJ2-7; a weak D match, TRBD1 (6 bases). The CDR3 is 15 residues long. CDR1 is MNHEY, CDR2 SMNVEV, per germline (reference sequence). Trimming removed 6 bases from V and 0 bases from J, with 15 bases in between. The CDR3 is CASSATGLPSYEQYF. CDR3 in DNA: TGTGCCAGCAGCGCAACAGGGCTGCCCTCCTACGAGCAGTACTTC.

V gene TRBV13 combines with J gene TRBJ2-7, with 7 bases aligning to TRBD2. Germline CDR1 and CDR2: PRHDT and FYEKMQ (reference sequence). V lost 5 bases, J lost 7 bases, and 11 bases stayed unmatched. This CDR3 is 14 amino acids long. In DNA form, the CDR3 reads TGTGCCAGCAGCCATCGCGGGAGCGGTCATGAGCAGTACTTC. It yields the protein CASSHRGSGHEQYF.

V usage is TRBV6-5 and J usage is TRBJ2-2, with D perhaps TRBD1 (5 bases). The CDR3 spans 13 residues. V was clipped by 4 bases and J by 5 bases, with 8 bases between them. Germline V gene sequence: CDR1 MNHEY, CDR2 SVGAGI. The CDR3 loop is CASSLTETGELFF. CDR3 nucleotide sequence: TGTGCCAGCAGTTTGACAGAGACCGGGGAGCTGTTTTTT.

The rearrangement joins TRBV7-2 to TRBJ2-7; D gene uncertain. The CDR3 totals 13 residues. Trimming shortened V by 0 bases and J by 6 bases, and 9 bases separated the two germline ends. The germline V gene has CDR1 SGHTA and CDR2 FQGNSA. CDR3 residues: CASSLAKKSEQYF. In nucleotides, the CDR3 is TGTGCCAGCAGCTTAGCGAAGAAGAGCGAGCAGTACTTC.

This rearrangement joins TRBV6-5 to TRBJ1-3; D is ambiguous. The CDR3 has 16 residues. Germline V gene data show CDR1 as MNHEY and CDR2 as SVGAGI. Trimming pared 2 bases from V and 0 bases from J, leaving 11 bases between. This chain's CDR3 is CASSYDGGYSGNTIYF. CDR3 nucleotides: TGTGCCAGCAGTTACGATGGAGGTTACTCTGGAAACACCATATATTTT.

This clone has a handful of counts. The chain combines TRBV29-1 with TRBJ1-1, with D unclear. This CDR3 region has 11 residues. Germline values: CDR1 SQVTM, CDR2 ANQGSEA. The V end lost 7 bases, the J end lost 1 base, and 7 bases lay between the germline ends. CDR3 nucleotides: TGCAGCGAGGAGTCGAACACTGAAGCTTTCTTT. As protein: CSEESNTEAFF.

This clone was counted only a few times. The chain has TRBV2 and TRBJ2-1, with 7 positions matching TRBD2. The CDR3 runs to 14 residues. V lost 5 bases to trimming and J lost 7 bases; unmatched junction nucleotides: 8. Per the germline V gene, CDR1 is SNHLY and CDR2 is FYNNEI. The chain's CDR3 is CASSNLGLWNEQFF. CDR3 DNA: TGTGCCAGCAGTAACTTGGGACTATGGAATGAGCAGTTCTTC.

The J gene is TRBJ2-4, the V gene TRBV11-2; D remains ambiguous. The germline gives CDR1 SGHAT, CDR2 FQNNGV. V dropped 3 bases and J dropped 0 bases, with 15 bases sitting between them. This CDR3 is built from 17 residues. The CDR3 region is CASSFDSYRLAKNIQYF. CDR3 DNA sequence: TGTGCCAGCAGCTTTGATTCCTACCGTTTAGCCAAAAACATTCAGTACTTC. Complete variable domain (other parts from reference TRBV11-2 and TRBJ2-4): EAGVAQSPRYKIIEKRQSVAFWCNPISGHATLYWYQQILGQGPKLLIQFQNNGVVDDSQLPKDRFSAERLKGVDSTLKIQPAKLEDSAVYLCASSFDSYRLAKNIQYFGAGTRLSVL.

This rearrangement joins TRBV25-1 to TRBJ1-2; D not certain. Germline CDR1 and CDR2: MGHDK and SYGVNS. This CDR3 is built from 11 residues. V was cut by 3 bases and J by 8 bases, with 7 bases left in between. The CDR3 is CASSDTWGYTF. In nucleotides, the CDR3 is TGTGCCAGCAGTGATACTTGGGGCTACACCTTC.

The chain couples TRBV15 to TRBJ2-5, with 7 bases aligning to TRBD2. CDR3 length: 15 amino acids. V dropped 2 bases and J dropped 5; count of bases not matched to a gene: 8. The V gene's germline CDR1 is LNHNV and CDR2 YYDKDF (reference sequence). This CDR3 is CATSRSREGSETQYF. In DNA form, the CDR3 reads TGTGCCACCAGCAGATCCAGGGAGGGGAGCGAGACCCAGTACTTC.

This chain uses TRBV9 with TRBJ2-5; 10 nucleotides match TRBD1. CDR1 and CDR2 from the germline V gene are SGDLS and YYNGEE. V trimming: 7 bases; J trimming: 5 bases; junction bases outside the gene matches: 11. The CDR3 is 15 amino acids. CDR3 amino acids: CASGRPGQGKETQYF. In DNA, the CDR3 is TGTGCCAGCGGAAGGCCGGGACAGGGGAAGGAGACCCAGTACTTC.

The chain couples TRBV4-1 to TRBJ2-7, with a possible D match to TRBD1 (6 bases). V shed 1 base and J shed 0 bases, with 10 bases lying between them. The V gene's germline CDR1 is MGHRA and CDR2 YSYEKL. The CDR3 totals 15 residues. The CDR3 loop is CASSQATGFSYEQYF. CDR3 DNA: TGCGCCAGCAGCCAAGCAACAGGGTTCTCCTACGAGCAGTACTTC.

The chain recombines TRBV4-1 with TRBJ2-7; no clear D. In germline, CDR1 is MGHRA, CDR2 YSYEKL. There are 15 residues in the CDR3. Trimming shortened V by 0 bases and J by 3 bases, and 12 bases separated the two germline ends. In nucleotides, the CDR3 is TGCGCCAGCAGCCAAGATTTTAGCCAGAACTACGAGCAGTACTTC. Translated, it gives CASSQDFSQNYEQYF.

The genes are TRBV7-9 and TRBJ2-3, with 10 bases that match TRBD1. Germline CDR1 SEHNR, CDR2 FQNEAQ (reference sequence). The CDR3 is 16 residues long. V lost 1 base to trimming and J lost 3 bases; unmatched junction nucleotides: 4. CDR3 sequence: CASSLGWDRGTDTQYF. CDR3 coding DNA: TGTGCCAGCAGCTTAGGGTGGGACAGGGGAACAGATACGCAGTATTTT.

The chain recombines TRBV19 with TRBJ2-5; the match to TRBD1 covers 9 bases. V trimming: 3 bases; J trimming: 1 base; junction bases outside the gene matches: 3. The CDR3 is made up of 15 amino acids. Germline-derived CDR1 and CDR2 are LNHDA and SQIVND (reference sequence). The DNA for the CDR3 is TGTGCCAGTAGTATCGGGACAGGGTTCCAAGAGACCCAGTACTTC. Its translation is CASSIGTGFQETQYF. The full variable domain, its missing parts supplied by reference TRBV19 and TRBJ2-5, is DGGITQSPKYLFRKEGQNVTLSCEQNLNHDAMYWYRQDPGQGLRLIYYSQIVNDFQKGDIAEGYSVSREKKESFPLTVTSAQKNPTAFYLCASSIGTGFQETQYFGPGTRLLVL.

The CDR3 reads CASSLSGVQPQHF. The CDR3 DNA is TGTGCCAGCAGTTTATCGGGGGTGCAGCCCCAGCATTTT. The rearrangement links TRBV28 to TRBJ1-5, with D maybe TRBD1 (5 bases). The CDR3 consists of 13 residues. V was clipped by 1 base and J by 7 bases, with 8 bases between them. CDR1 and CDR2 (germline): MDHEN, SYDVKM.

This rearrangement joins TRBV28 to TRBJ2-2; D possibly corresponds to TRBD1 (5 bases). V was pared by 2 bases and J by 2 bases, with 9 bases between. Germline lookup yields CDR1 MDHEN and CDR2 SYDVKM. CDR3 length equals 15 residues. The CDR3 DNA reads TGTGCCAGCAGTTTAAGGGGCCCTAACACCGGGGAGCTGTTTTTT. Protein product: CASSLRGPNTGELFF. Looking up the rest from reference TRBV28 and TRBJ2-2 gives the full variable domain: DVKVTQSSRYLVKRTGEKVFLECVQDMDHENMFWYRQDPGLGLRLIYFSYDVKMKEKGDIPEGYSVSREKKERFSLILESASTNQTSMYLCASSLRGPNTGELFFGEGSRLTVL.

The J gene is TRBJ1-1, the V gene TRBV7-9, with 9 nucleotides matching TRBD1. Per germline, CDR1 SEHNR and CDR2 FQNEAQ (reference sequence). This CDR3 has 13 residues. The ends lost 5 bases at V and 4 bases at J; junction bases unmatched: 2. The CDR3 nucleotides are TGTGCCAGCAGCGGACAGGGGAGCACTGAAGCTTTCTTT. This sequence encodes CASSGQGSTEAFF.

J is TRBJ2-7 and V is TRBV7-2; possible D gene TRBD1, 6 bases. Deletions cut 5 bases from V and 12 bases from J, with 23 bases between. CDR1 is SGHTA, CDR2 FQGNSA, per germline. This CDR3 has 14 amino acids. The CDR3 DNA sequence: TGTGCCAGCAGCGCTCGCCGGGACACCACACGGCTGTACTTC. Amino acids: CASSARRDTTRLYF.

V is TRBV11-2 and J is TRBJ2-1; D unresolved. The ends were cut back, 2 bases at V and 7 bases at J, with 6 bases in the middle. CDR3 length: 12 amino acids. Germline V gives CDR1 SGHAT, CDR2 FQNNGV. The CDR3 sequence: CASSLISNEQFF. In nucleotides, the CDR3 is TGTGCCAGCAGCTTAATCTCGAATGAGCAGTTCTTC.

V is TRBV14 and J is TRBJ1-2; a possible D gene is TRBD1 (5 bases). V lost 3 bases to trimming and J lost 7 bases, with 12 bases between them. CDR3 size: 13 residues. Per germline, CDR1 SGHDN and CDR2 FVKESK. CDR3 amino acids: CASSQTASGGYTF. CDR3 in DNA: TGTGCCAGCAGCCAGACAGCCTCGGGTGGCTACACCTTC.